This T cell receptor beta chain stems from a study of T cell repertoires in cytomegalovirus infection. Study in general: Both a matching HLA type and CMV infection were indicated by public TCR beta signatures.

With respect to this clonotype: What it binds is not known.

TCRdb passed the reads through MiXCR, listing each CDR3 protein once. The sample includes a few hundred thousand distinct CDR3 sequences, 26% of them seen just once. Study outcomes and limitations: Cumulative frequency of public TCR beta families picked out carriers of CMV plus the relevant HLA.

The CDR3 totals 16 residues. The ends were cut back, 6 bases at V and 3 bases at J, with 18 bases in the middle. The specimen sequenced was PBMCs. The clonotype comes from a human donor in good health (CMV status not recorded). Some clones in this sample may be carry-over from other donors' samples. The chain joins TRBV12-3 or TRBV12-4 to TRBJ2-1, with D possibly being TRBD1 (6 bases). CDR3 amino acids: CASRAILGGSYNEQFF. As DNA, the CDR3 is TGTGCCAGCAGAGCCATCTTAGGGGGAAGCTACAATGAGCAGTTCTTC.